The 23 T cell receptor beta chains below come from one sample, sequenced in a study of T cells in Graves' hyperthyroidism and ophthalmopathy (dated by TCRdb to the late 2010s). The library was produced with multiplex PCR. The sequencing machine was an Illumina HiSeq 2000. TCR beta CDR3 regions were amplified from RNA transcripts. The first round of RT-PCR for the TCR CDR3 was performed with the HTBI primer set and the Qiagen OneStep RT-PCR kit. TCRdb's own reprocessing of the public reads used fastp at Q25 and MiXCR and kept productive beta chains. Each entry merges the rows of one CDR3 protein and shows their most common DNA and genes. This sample is represented by hundreds of thousands of distinct CDR3 sequences; 11% to 15% of them were singletons. The ten largest clones add up to roughly a tenth of the sample. Sequencing was carried out using blood. All receptors come from a woman aged 18-29 years with Graves' hyperthyroidism.

This clonotype has only a few counts. V gene TRBV7-9 combines with J gene TRBJ2-5; D might be TRBD2 (7 bases). The CDR3 runs 14 residues. V was cut by 5 bases and J by 4 bases, with 14 bases left in between. The V gene's germline CDR1 is SEHNR and CDR2 FQNEAQ (reference sequence). The CDR3 spells CASSRKGGGETQYF. CDR3 in DNA: TGTGCCAGCAGCCGCAAAGGGGGGGGAGAGACCCAGTACTTC.

This clonotype has ten or more counts. V usage is TRBV11-1 and J usage is TRBJ2-5; 7 bases are a match to TRBD1. This CDR3 has 14 residues. V lost 6 bases, J lost 3 bases, and 7 bases stayed unmatched. Germline V gives CDR1 SGHAT, CDR2 FQDESV (reference sequence). CDR3 sequence: CASRPRDRKETQYF. Here the CDR3 DNA reads TGTGCCAGCAGACCGAGGGACAGAAAAGAGACCCAGTACTTC.

This clonotype was counted at least ten times. The V call is TRBV7-9, the J call TRBJ2-1; 9 bases align to TRBD1. V shed 8 bases, J shed 9 bases, and the junction held 14 bases outside the gene matches. This CDR3 contains 15 residues. The germline CDR1 and CDR2 sequences are SEHNR and FQNEAQ (reference sequence). CDR3: CASEFLGTGTFEQFF. For the CDR3, the DNA is TGTGCCAGCGAATTTTTGGGGACAGGGACGTTTGAGCAGTTCTTC.

The rearrangement links TRBV6-5 to TRBJ2-5, with TRBD2 identical over 14 bases. The trim removed 2 bases at V and 3 bases at J, leaving 20 bases unmatched. The CDR3 totals 22 residues. Germline CDR1 and CDR2: MNHEY and SVGAGI. CDR3 sequence (DNA): TGTGCCAGCAGTTACGAAGTAATCATGGGACAGGGACTAGCGGGAGTGGAAGAGACCCAGTACTTC. This codes for CASSYEVIMGQGLAGVEETQYF.

This clonotype was observed a handful of times. V is TRBV12-3 or TRBV12-4 and J is TRBJ1-2, with TRBD1 matching 7 bases. With 6 bases clipped from V and 5 bases from J, the junction kept 12 bases outside the gene matches. The length of the CDR3 is 15 residues. The CDR3 sequence: CASSPKGLTGYGYTF. CDR3 bases: TGTGCCAGCAGCCCCAAGGGTCTGACAGGGTATGGCTACACCTTC.

This clonotype was recorded many times. The rearrangement uses TRBV6-2 or TRBV6-3 and TRBJ2-2; D is unresolved. This CDR3 has 16 residues. Trimming removed 6 bases from V and 7 bases from J, with 21 bases in between. The V gene's germline CDR1 is MNHEY and CDR2 SVGEGT. CDR3 nucleotides: TGTGCCAGCAGCCCCGACCTAGGATTCAAGGGCGGGGAGCTGTTTTTT. This encodes CASSPDLGFKGGELFF.

This clonotype came up many times. V gene TRBV20-1 combines with J gene TRBJ1-1; maybe TRBD1 (6 bases). The CDR3 has 13 amino acids. Germline V gene data show CDR1 as DFQATT and CDR2 as SNEGSKA (reference sequence). The ends were cut back, 6 bases at V and 0 bases at J, with 11 bases in the middle. The CDR3 DNA follows: TGCAGTGCAACGACAGGCATGAACACTGAAGCTTTCTTT. The encoded protein is CSATTGMNTEAFF.

The chain recombines TRBV3-1 with TRBJ2-5; D assignment may be TRBD1 or TRBD2 (5 bases each). CDR1 is LGHDT, CDR2 YNNKEL, per germline (reference sequence). The CDR3 contains 16 residues. The V gene lost 1 base and the J gene lost 3 bases, with 15 bases spanning the gap. In DNA, the CDR3 is TGTGCCAGCAGCCAAGTGGGGGTCGGACGGGAAGAGACCCAGTACTTC. Its protein product is CASSQVGVGREETQYF.

The chain links TRBV10-3 to TRBJ2-2; TRBD2 matches 10 bases. The CDR3 consists of 15 residues. The germline CDR1 and CDR2 sequences are ENHRY and SYGVKD. Trimming removed 10 bases from V and 6 bases from J; junction bases left unmatched: 11. The DNA for the CDR3 is TGTGCCACTACTCTAGCGGGAGTAGGGCCCGGGGAGCTGTTTTTT. It codes for CATTLAGVGPGELFF.

This clonotype was observed at least ten times. This chain connects TRBV2 to TRBJ2-5; 7 bases fit TRBD2. The V gene end was trimmed by 6 bases and the J gene end by 5 bases; junction bases not matched to a gene: 6. This CDR3 is 13 amino acids long. The germline V gene has CDR1 SNHLY and CDR2 FYNNEI. The CDR3 is CASRGLGVETQYF. CDR3 DNA: TGTGCCAGCAGAGGACTAGGGGTGGAGACCCAGTACTTC.

This rearrangement joins TRBV6-2 or TRBV6-3 to TRBJ2-2; 10 bases map to TRBD2. Germline V lookup: CDR1 MNHEY, CDR2 SVGEGT. V lost 1 base, J lost 5 bases, and 13 bases stayed unmatched. The CDR3 spans 19 residues. In DNA, the CDR3 is TGTGCCAGCAGTTACTTCGGTCCATCAGCGGGAGGGGGAACCGGGGAGCTGTTTTTT. Protein: CASSYFGPSAGGGTGELFF.

This clonotype came up many times. For the CDR3, the DNA is TGTGCCAGCAGTGCACCGATGAGGAAAGAGACCCAGTACTTC. This translates into CASSAPMRKETQYF. The chain combines TRBV2 with TRBJ2-5; D unclear. The CDR3 loop spans 14 amino acids. V lost 4 bases and J 3 bases, leaving 12 bases between the germline ends. Germline CDR1 reads SNHLY; CDR2 reads FYNNEI. The full variable domain, its missing parts supplied by reference TRBV2 and TRBJ2-5, is EPEVTQTPSHQVTQMGQEVILRCVPISNHLYFYWYRQILGQKVEFLVSFYNNEISEKSEIFDDQFSVERPDGSNFTLKIRSTKLEDSAMYFCASSAPMRKETQYFGPGTRLLVL.

This clonotype was seen ten or more times. The V gene is TRBV30, the J gene TRBJ1-3; D gene ambiguous. The length of the CDR3 is 12 residues. Germline V gene data show CDR1 as GTSNPN and CDR2 as SVGIG (reference sequence). The CDR3 protein is CSAAHGGNTIYF. Here the CDR3 DNA reads TGTTCGGCGGCCCATGGAGGAAACACCATATATTTT.

The chain has TRBV4-1 and TRBJ2-7, with 7 bases identical to TRBD1. Germline CDR1 reads MGHRA; CDR2 reads YSYEKL. The trim removed 1 base at V and 2 bases at J, leaving 5 bases unmatched. The CDR3 is made up of 15 amino acids. The CDR3 DNA reads TGCGCCAGCAGCCAAGGCACAGGGGTCCCCTACGAGCAGTACTTC. Translated: CASSQGTGVPYEQYF.

This clonotype was counted only a few times. The chain uses TRBV6-1 and TRBJ2-7; D possibly uses TRBD1 or TRBD2 (5 bases each). This CDR3 region has 14 residues. CDR1 MNHNS and CDR2 SASEGT come from the germline V gene. V shed 5 bases and J shed 3 bases, with 14 bases lying between them. The DNA for the CDR3 is TGTGCCAGCAGTCCCCGGGACGCACTCTACGAGCAGTACTTC. Its protein product is CASSPRDALYEQYF.

This clonotype showed up just a few times. CDR3 coding DNA: TGTGCCTGGACCCCGCAGACTGACTATGGCTACACCTTC. Translating it yields CAWTPQTDYGYTF. The V gene is TRBV30, the J gene TRBJ1-2; D unclear. The CDR3 runs to 13 residues. Germline V gene lookup returns CDR1 GTSNPN and CDR2 SVGIG (reference sequence). V was cut by 4 bases and J by 3 bases, with 12 bases left in between.

This clonotype was counted many times. The chain joins TRBV18 to TRBJ1-5, with unresolved D. Deletions cut 6 bases from V and 6 bases from J, with 21 bases between. The CDR3 spans 16 residues. CDR1 is KGHSH, CDR2 LQKENI, per germline. CDR3 sequence reads: CASSPSRETLGQPQHF. The CDR3 DNA follows: TGTGCCAGCTCCCCGAGTCGGGAGACCCTCGGTCAGCCCCAGCATTTT. Based on the CDR3 plus reference TRBV18 and TRBJ1-5, the full variable domain is NAGVMQNPRHLVRRRGQEARLRCSPMKGHSHVYWYRQLPEEGLKFMVYLQKENIIDESGMPKERFSAEFPKEGPSILRIQQVVRGDSAAYFCASSPSRETLGQPQHFGDGTRLSIL.

This clonotype was picked up a small number of times. The V gene is TRBV12-3 or TRBV12-4, the J gene TRBJ2-6, with unresolved D. The CDR3 contains 15 residues. V lost 6 bases and J 5 bases, leaving 14 bases between the germline ends. CDR3 sequence: CASSGGSKRANVLTF. CDR3 DNA: TGTGCCAGCAGCGGCGGCAGCAAGAGGGCCAACGTCCTGACTTTC.

This clonotype was counted ten times or more. The rearrangement links TRBV28 to TRBJ2-1; weak D call: TRBD2 (6 bases). Trimming stripped 6 bases from V and 4 bases from J, with 10 bases between. The germline gives CDR1 MDHEN, CDR2 SYDVKM. The CDR3 spans 13 residues. The CDR3 sequence: CASRLAVYNEQFF. CDR3 DNA: TGTGCCAGCAGGTTAGCGGTATACAATGAGCAGTTCTTC.

Ten or more counts support this clonotype. This chain uses TRBV2 with TRBJ2-7; D might be TRBD1 (5 bases). Germline-derived CDR1 and CDR2 are SNHLY and FYNNEI. V was trimmed by 5 bases and J by 0 bases, leaving 11 bases between them. The CDR3 has 14 amino acids. The chain's CDR3 is CASSQDTASYEQYF. The DNA for the CDR3 is TGTGCCAGCAGTCAGGACACAGCCTCCTACGAGCAGTACTTC.

At least ten counts were recorded for this clonotype. This rearrangement joins TRBV2 to TRBJ2-7, with D possibly being TRBD1 (6 bases). With 1 base removed from V and 2 bases from J, the gap between germline ends came to 9 bases. This CDR3 is built from 14 residues. Per germline, CDR1 SNHLY and CDR2 FYNNEI. CDR3 coding DNA: TGTGCCAGCAGTGAAGGGACAGTAACCTACGAGCAGTACTTC. Amino acid sequence: CASSEGTVTYEQYF. The full variable domain, rest sourced from reference TRBV2 and TRBJ2-7, is EPEVTQTPSHQVTQMGQEVILRCVPISNHLYFYWYRQILGQKVEFLVSFYNNEISEKSEIFDDQFSVERPDGSNFTLKIRSTKLEDSAMYFCASSEGTVTYEQYFGPGTRLTVT.

The table lists this clonotype with many counts. The rearrangement uses TRBV11-2 and TRBJ1-3, with 8 bases aligning to TRBD1. With V trimmed by 4 bases and J by 2 bases, 4 bases remained unmatched. CDR1 and CDR2 (germline): SGHAT, FQNNGV. This CDR3 spans 15 amino acids. CDR3 nucleotides: TGTGCCAGCAGCTCATCAGGGGGCACTGGAAACACCATATATTTT. Amino acid sequence: CASSSSGGTGNTIYF.

This clonotype was counted between two and nine times. The chain is built from TRBV18 and TRBJ2-6, with a weak D call TRBD1 (5 bases). Per the germline V gene, CDR1 is KGHSH and CDR2 is LQKENI. Between the trimmed V and J ends, which lost 3 bases and 14 bases, there was a span of 20 bases. This CDR3 has 15 residues. CDR3 in DNA: TGTGCCAGCTCACCTGCCCTTGATTCCAGGGATCTCCTGACTTTC. This encodes CASSPALDSRDLLTF. The whole variable domain, remainder taken from reference TRBV18 and TRBJ2-6, is NAGVMQNPRHLVRRRGQEARLRCSPMKGHSHVYWYRQLPEEGLKFMVYLQKENIIDESGMPKERFSAEFPKEGPSILRIQQVVRGDSAAYFCASSPALDSRDLLTFGAGSRLTVL.